Each of the 21 T cell receptor beta chains below was sequenced from the same sample in a study of blood T cell repertoires in COVID-19. Only in-frame clones appear in the TCRdb table, and some are missing; sequencing was by immunoSEQ multiplex PCR. This table has hundreds of thousands of clones, around nine tenths appearing once. The sample consisted of PBMCs or T cells enriched from blood (not recorded which). These receptors originate from a woman between 18 and 30 years old who had been exposed to COVID-19.

The chain couples TRBV24-1 to TRBJ2-3; no clear D gene. The CDR3 has 16 amino acids. The V gene's germline CDR1 is KGHDR and CDR2 SFDVKD. V dropped 3 bases and J dropped 7 bases, with 19 bases sitting between them. The CDR3: CATSDPGLLRPNTQYF. The DNA for the CDR3 is TGTGCCACCAGTGATCCAGGCCTACTCCGCCCTAATACGCAGTATTTT.

In this sample, this clone turned up once. The J gene is TRBJ2-3, the V gene TRBV18; perhaps TRBD1 as D (6 bases). This CDR3 comprises 14 residues. Trimming stripped 3 bases from V and 5 bases from J, with 12 bases between. Germline V gene lookup returns CDR1 KGHSH and CDR2 LQKENI. The CDR3: CASSPTTGGDTQYF. Written as DNA, the CDR3 is TGTGCCAGCTCACCTACGACAGGAGGAGATACGCAGTATTTT.

This clone was seen more than once but under ten times. The gene calls are TRBV27 and TRBJ1-1; D call uncertain. The germline V gene encodes CDR1 MNHEY and CDR2 SMNVEV (reference sequence). This CDR3 contains 14 residues. Trimming left V 3 bases short and J 5 bases short, with 13 bases between. The CDR3 reads CASSFSPGRTEAFF. CDR3 coding DNA: TGTGCCAGCAGTTTCAGCCCTGGGAGGACTGAAGCTTTCTTT.

This clone was seen only a few times. The chain's CDR3 is CASSLWTSGGQETQYF. CDR3 DNA sequence: TGCGCCAGCAGCCTCTGGACTAGCGGGGGCCAAGAGACCCAGTACTTC. The chain links TRBV5-1 to TRBJ2-5, with TRBD2 identical over 13 bases. Germline CDR1 reads SGHRS; CDR2 reads YFSETQ. The ends lost 4 bases at V and 1 base at J; junction bases unmatched: 4. The CDR3 is 16 residues long.

The chain couples TRBV19 to TRBJ1-5, with D unresolved. The germline CDR1 and CDR2 sequences are LNHDA and SQIVND (reference sequence). The CDR3 spans 14 residues. V gave up 4 bases and J gave up 7 bases, with 14 bases separating them. CDR3 bases: TGTGCCAGTAGTACGCCCAACGGGTACCAGCCCCAGCATTTT. The encoded protein is CASSTPNGYQPQHF.

V gene TRBV27 combines with J gene TRBJ1-2; 12 positions match TRBD1. This CDR3 spans 15 amino acids. Germline loops: CDR1 MNHEY, CDR2 SMNVEV (reference sequence). V lost 2 bases and J lost 4; bases outside the gene matches: 2. CDR3: CASSLGTGGGYGYTF. The CDR3, as DNA: TGTGCCAGCAGTTTAGGGACAGGGGGCGGCTATGGCTACACCTTC.

Concerning this clone itself: The same CDR3 is also encoded by other DNA sequences in this sample. This chain joins TRBV15 and TRBJ2-7; D is perhaps TRBD2 (7 bases). CDR1 and CDR2 from the germline V gene are LNHNV and YYDKDF (reference sequence). V lost 3 bases and J 7 bases, leaving 10 bases between the germline ends. The CDR3 spans 12 residues. CDR3 bases: TGTGCCACCAGCAGGGGGGGGCGGGAGCAGTACTTC. Amino acid sequence: CATSRGGREQYF.

This rearrangement joins TRBV28 to TRBJ1-2; D is possibly TRBD1 (6 bases). Germline CDR1 MDHEN, CDR2 SYDVKM. CDR3 length: 16 amino acids. Trimming removed 3 bases at V and 8 bases at J, with 22 bases between. The CDR3 sequence: CASSFTTSTGQAGYTF. The CDR3, as DNA: TGTGCCAGCAGTTTTACGACCTCGACAGGCCAGGCCGGCTACACCTTC.

The chain uses TRBV10-3 and TRBJ2-7; TRBD2 agrees at 9 bases. J was trimmed by 2 bases and V by 2 bases; bases with no gene match: 7. The CDR3 has 16 amino acids. CDR1 and CDR2 (germline): ENHRY, SYGVKD. CDR3 sequence reads: CAISETSGPAAYEQYF. The CDR3 DNA is TGTGCCATCAGTGAGACTAGCGGGCCGGCTGCCTACGAGCAGTACTTC.

The rearrangement links TRBV6-5 to TRBJ1-3, with TRBD1 matching over 8 bases. The CDR3 spans 15 residues. V lost 8 bases, J lost 4 bases, and 10 bases stayed unmatched. Germline lookup yields CDR1 MNHEY and CDR2 SVGAGI. CDR3 protein: CASFGTGEWGNTIYF. DNA of the CDR3: TGTGCCAGCTTCGGGACAGGAGAATGGGGAAACACCATATATTTT.

The J gene is TRBJ2-2, the V gene TRBV4-2; 11 bases fit TRBD2. The CDR3 is made up of 17 amino acids. Germline V CDR1 and CDR2: LGHNA, YNFKEQ. V gave up 4 bases and J gave up 4 bases; unmatched junction bases: 8. In DNA, the CDR3 is TGTGCCAGCAGCCGATCGACCGGGACTAGCGGCACCGGGGAGCTGTTTTTT. Translated: CASSRSTGTSGTGELFF.

The chain joins TRBV5-1 to TRBJ2-7; 10 positions match TRBD1. CDR1 and CDR2 (germline): SGHRS, YFSETQ. With V trimmed by 3 bases and J by 0 bases, 6 bases remained unmatched. The CDR3 length is 16 residues. The CDR3 coding sequence is TGCGCCAGCAGCTCCGGGACAGGGGCCCTCTCCTACGAGCAGTACTTC. It specifies CASSSGTGALSYEQYF.

The gene calls are TRBV7-6 and TRBJ1-1; D not resolved. The germline CDR1 and CDR2 sequences are SGHVS and FNYEAQ. V was pared by 1 base and J by 0 bases, with 9 bases between. The CDR3 has 15 amino acids. The CDR3 reads CASSLVPSMNTEAFF. CDR3 nucleotide sequence: TGTGCCAGCAGCTTAGTACCTAGCATGAACACTGAAGCTTTCTTT.

The rearrangement uses TRBV19 and TRBJ1-5; maybe TRBD1 (5 bases). Trimming took off 1 base at V and 2 bases at J, with 9 bases between the two ends. Germline V gene data show CDR1 as LNHDA and CDR2 as SQIVND (reference sequence). The CDR3 has 15 residues. The CDR3 sequence is CASSIGEGGNQPQHF. The CDR3 nucleotides are TGTGCCAGTAGTATAGGAGAAGGGGGCAATCAGCCCCAGCATTTT. The complete variable domain, with remaining parts taken from reference TRBV19 and TRBJ1-5, reads DGGITQSPKYLFRKEGQNVTLSCEQNLNHDAMYWYRQDPGQGLRLIYYSQIVNDFQKGDIAEGYSVSREKKESFPLTVTSAQKNPTAFYLCASSIGEGGNQPQHFGDGTRLSIL.

The rearrangement links TRBV7-2 to TRBJ1-2, with D possibly being TRBD1 (5 bases). Germline V gene sequence: CDR1 SGHTA, CDR2 FQGNSA. The V and J ends lost 5 bases and 1 base respectively, with 11 bases between them. CDR3 length equals 14 residues. In DNA, the CDR3 is TGTGCCAGCAGCCCCGACAGATTTAACTATGGCTACACCTTC. Its translation: CASSPDRFNYGYTF.

This clone appeared a single time. The rearrangement links TRBV7-2 to TRBJ1-3, with TRBD1 matching 7 bases. Germline CDR1 SGHTA, CDR2 FQGNSA. J lost 4 bases, V lost 4 bases, and 4 bases had no gene match. The CDR3 length is 14 residues. The CDR3 reads CASSSPGQGNTIYF. The CDR3 bases are TGTGCCAGCAGCTCACCGGGACAGGGAAACACCATATATTTT.

V usage is TRBV18 and J usage is TRBJ1-5, with a tentative D call TRBD1 (5 bases). Germline V lookup: CDR1 KGHSH, CDR2 LQKENI. Trimming stripped 2 bases from V and 0 bases from J, with 14 bases between. The CDR3 is made up of 17 amino acids. The CDR3 DNA is TGTGCCAGCTCACCAAAGGCAGGGTTCAATAGCAATCAGCCCCAGCATTTT. This sequence encodes CASSPKAGFNSNQPQHF. Combining the CDR3 with reference TRBV18 and TRBJ1-5 gives the whole variable domain NAGVMQNPRHLVRRRGQEARLRCSPMKGHSHVYWYRQLPEEGLKFMVYLQKENIIDESGMPKERFSAEFPKEGPSILRIQQVVRGDSAAYFCASSPKAGFNSNQPQHFGDGTRLSIL.

The chain joins TRBV7-8 to TRBJ1-1; D is uncertain. This CDR3 is 16 amino acids long. Between the trimmed V and J ends, which lost 1 base and 0 bases, there was a span of 12 bases. Germline assignment: CDR1 SGHVS and CDR2 FQNEAQ. CDR3 loop: CASSLVSVKMNTEAFF. CDR3 in DNA: TGTGCCAGCAGCTTAGTTTCAGTAAAGATGAACACTGAAGCTTTCTTT.

The CDR3: CASSVGGDYEQYF. CDR3 bases: TGTGCCAGCAGCGTAGGGGGGGACTACGAGCAGTACTTC. V and J are TRBV9 and TRBJ2-7; D might be TRBD2 (6 bases). There are 13 residues in the CDR3. Germline-derived CDR1 and CDR2 are SGDLS and YYNGEE. Trimming stripped 0 bases from V and 3 bases from J, with 7 bases between.

This clone was seen a single time. The V gene is TRBV7-2, the J gene TRBJ2-7; D unresolved. There are 13 residues in the CDR3. The V end lost 4 bases, the J end lost 4 bases, and 11 bases lay between the germline ends. Germline V gene data show CDR1 as SGHTA and CDR2 as FQGNSA. The CDR3 DNA reads TGTGCCAGCAGCTCCCCCCCCCAATACGAGCAGTACTTC. Amino acid sequence: CASSSPPQYEQYF.

The chain uses TRBV9 and TRBJ2-3, with D uncertain. This CDR3 spans 15 amino acids. Trimming removed 0 bases from V and 1 base from J, with 9 bases in between. The germline CDR1 and CDR2 sequences are SGDLS and YYNGEE. The CDR3 region is CASSVATHRTDTQYF. CDR3 DNA: TGTGCCAGCAGCGTAGCTACCCACCGCACAGATACGCAGTATTTT.